One sample yielded the 27 T cell receptor beta chains listed below, sequenced in a study of blood T cell repertoires in COVID-19. The method was immunoSEQ multiplex PCR; TCRdb's version includes in-frame clones alone and lacks a portion of them. Of about 220,000 clones in the sample, around 84% were seen once. The specimen sequenced was peripheral blood. All receptors come from a human donor in a cohort sampled during active COVID-19.

V usage is TRBV7-2 and J usage is TRBJ2-7; TRBD1 agrees at 7 bases. Germline CDR1 reads SGHTA; CDR2 reads FQGNSA. Trimming took 4 bases from V and 0 from J; bases not matched to a gene: 6. The CDR3 runs 15 residues. The CDR3 DNA is TGTGCCAGCAGCTCCGACAGGGTGACCTCCTACGAGCAGTACTTC. Residues: CASSSDRVTSYEQYF.

The genes are TRBV28 and TRBJ2-3; 7 bases agree with TRBD1. Germline V gene lookup returns CDR1 MDHEN and CDR2 SYDVKM. The CDR3 covers 15 residues. V lost 6 bases and J lost 0; bases outside the gene matches: 6. CDR3 nucleotide sequence: TGTGCCAGCAGCCCTCCGACAGGGAGCACAGATACGCAGTATTTT. Amino acid sequence: CASSPPTGSTDTQYF. Combining the CDR3 with reference TRBV28 and TRBJ2-3 gives the whole variable domain DVKVTQSSRYLVKRTGEKVFLECVQDMDHENMFWYRQDPGLGLRLIYFSYDVKMKEKGDIPEGYSVSREKKERFSLILESASTNQTSMYLCASSPPTGSTDTQYFGPGTRLTVL.

V is TRBV5-1 and J is TRBJ1-1, with 7 bases that match TRBD1. The CDR3 loop spans 15 amino acids. Per the germline V gene, CDR1 is SGHRS and CDR2 is YFSETQ. V lost 0 bases, J lost 1 base, and 3 bases stayed unmatched. The CDR3 here is CASSLGQGGNTEAFF. The CDR3 DNA is TGCGCCAGCAGCTTGGGACAGGGTGGGAACACTGAAGCTTTCTTT.

This chain connects TRBV7-2 to TRBJ1-3; D may be TRBD1 (5 bases). The CDR3 runs 15 residues. The germline CDR1 and CDR2 sequences are SGHTA and FQGNSA. V gave up 2 bases and J gave up 4 bases, with 12 bases separating them. In DNA form, the CDR3 reads TGTGCCAGCAGCTTAAATTGGGGGGACGGAAACACCATATATTTT. It encodes CASSLNWGDGNTIYF.

This chain joins TRBV28 and TRBJ2-3; 13 bases are a match to TRBD2. Germline trimming cut 8 bases from V and 2 bases from J; bases unmatched to any gene: 7. Germline CDR1 is MDHEN and CDR2 is SYDVKM. The CDR3 contains 16 residues. The CDR3 reads CASSAGLAGDTDTQYF. CDR3 DNA: TGTGCCAGCTCCGCCGGACTAGCGGGAGACACAGATACGCAGTATTTT. Full variable domain (outside the CDR3, taken from reference TRBV28 and TRBJ2-3): DVKVTQSSRYLVKRTGEKVFLECVQDMDHENMFWYRQDPGLGLRLIYFSYDVKMKEKGDIPEGYSVSREKKERFSLILESASTNQTSMYLCASSAGLAGDTDTQYFGPGTRLTVL.

The chain combines TRBV20-1 with TRBJ1-4; D ambiguous. This CDR3 is built from 11 residues. CDR1 is DFQATT, CDR2 SNEGSKA, per germline (reference sequence). Trimming left V 5 bases short and J 6 bases short, with 7 bases between. This CDR3 reads CSAVGYEKLFF. The DNA for the CDR3 is TGCAGTGCTGTTGGCTATGAAAAACTGTTTTTT.

Comment on this clone: Germline and junction disagree at one end, which may indicate a read error. This rearrangement joins TRBV7-7 to TRBJ2-1, with D maybe TRBD1 (5 bases). CDR3 length equals 14 residues. Germline CDR1 SSHAT, CDR2 FNYEAQ (reference sequence). The CDR3 reads CASSLTGPAGEQFF. CDR3 bases: TGTGCTAGCAGCTTAACAGGTCCCGCAGGTGAGCAGTTCTTC.

The V and J genes are TRBV28 and TRBJ2-1; D gene ambiguous. The germline CDR1 and CDR2 sequences are MDHEN and SYDVKM. This CDR3 has 11 residues. Trimming cost V 1 base and J 12 bases, with 7 bases left between them. In DNA form, the CDR3 reads TGTGCCAGCAGTTTATTCTCAGGGCAGTTCTTC. Protein sequence: CASSLFSGQFF.

V and J are TRBV27 and TRBJ2-7, with 7 bases matching TRBD1. The CDR3 consists of 14 residues. Germline CDR1 and CDR2: MNHEY and SMNVEV (reference sequence). V dropped 8 bases and J dropped 2; count of bases not matched to a gene: 9. The CDR3, as DNA: TGTGCCAGCCGTCCCAGGGGGTCCCCCTACGAGCAGTACTTC. It specifies CASRPRGSPYEQYF.

The table lists this clone with a count of one. This rearrangement joins TRBV9 to TRBJ1-3, with D unresolved. Trimming took off 4 bases at V and 4 bases at J, with 15 bases between the two ends. This CDR3 spans 15 amino acids. The germline CDR1 and CDR2 sequences are SGDLS and YYNGEE. CDR3 nucleotides: TGTGCCAGCAGCCCCCGTGGGCCCGCCGGAAACACCATATATTTT. It encodes CASSPRGPAGNTIYF.

The chain couples TRBV5-4 to TRBJ1-4, with D unclear. This CDR3 spans 11 amino acids. Germline V gene lookup returns CDR1 SGHNT and CDR2 YYREEE (reference sequence). The V end was cut by 4 bases, the J end by 12 bases, with 10 bases between. CDR3 in amino acids: CASSLLGQLFF. The CDR3 bases are TGTGCCAGCAGCCTCCTTGGGCAACTGTTTTTT.

V is TRBV2 and J is TRBJ2-7, with a tentative D call TRBD2 (6 bases). The V end was cut by 6 bases, the J end by 5 bases, with 20 bases between. The CDR3 extends over 15 amino acids. Germline loops: CDR1 SNHLY, CDR2 FYNNEI. CDR3 residues: CASSPPPGGSDEQYF. The CDR3 DNA is TGTGCCAGCAGCCCACCCCCAGGAGGGAGTGACGAGCAGTACTTC.

The chain joins TRBV10-3 to TRBJ2-2, with D perhaps matching TRBD1 (5 bases). V shed 0 bases and J shed 4 bases, with 9 bases lying between them. The CDR3 loop spans 15 amino acids. Germline CDR1 and CDR2: ENHRY and SYGVKD. DNA for the CDR3: TGTGCCATCAGTGAGTCGGGCAGGGCCACCGGGGAGCTGTTTTTT. Translating gives CAISESGRATGELFF.

This clone was seen only once. The rearrangement links TRBV12-3 or TRBV12-4 to TRBJ1-2; TRBD1 might be the D (6 bases). Trimming took off 3 bases at V and 6 bases at J, with 11 bases between the two ends. The CDR3 extends over 13 amino acids. DNA for the CDR3: TGTGCCAGCAGTTTTTCGGGGGGCGATGGCTACACCTTC. It translates to CASSFSGGDGYTF.

This chain connects TRBV4-3 to TRBJ2-2; D unresolved. There are 14 residues in the CDR3. V lost 0 bases, J lost 6 bases, and 8 bases lay in between. Germline V gives CDR1 LGHNA, CDR2 YSLEER. CDR3 residues: CASSQDDWAGELFF. CDR3 nucleotides: TGCGCCAGCAGCCAAGACGACTGGGCCGGGGAGCTGTTTTTT.

In nucleotides, the CDR3 is TGTGCCAGCTCGCGCCGGTCGGACAGCATGTACGAGCAGTACTTC. It encodes CASSRRSDSMYEQYF. The chain has TRBV18 and TRBJ2-7, with a weak D call TRBD1 (6 bases). CDR1 KGHSH and CDR2 LQKENI come from the germline V gene. Trimming took off 6 bases at V and 4 bases at J, with 19 bases between the two ends. The CDR3 totals 15 residues.

The sample holds many counts of this clone. The rearrangement links TRBV6-6 to TRBJ1-1; 9 positions agree with TRBD1. CDR3 length: 15 amino acids. In germline, CDR1 is MNHNY, CDR2 SVGAGI (reference sequence). V dropped 5 bases and J dropped 1; count of bases not matched to a gene: 5. CDR3 protein: CASSNPGQGNTEAFF. In DNA, the CDR3 is TGTGCCAGCAGTAATCCGGGACAGGGGAACACTGAAGCTTTCTTT.

The chain joins TRBV3-1 (or the pseudogene TRBV3-2) to TRBJ1-2; 12 nucleotides agree with TRBD1. There are 14 residues in the CDR3. Germline CDR1 is LGHDT and CDR2 is YNNKEL (reference sequence). V was pared by 4 bases and J by 7 bases, with 4 bases of the junction left unmatched. CDR3: CASSPLGQGAGYTF. CDR3 DNA: TGTGCCAGCAGCCCCTTGGGACAGGGGGCTGGCTACACCTTC.

This rearrangement joins TRBV6-5 to TRBJ2-1; 7 bases line up with TRBD2. This CDR3 has 15 residues. In germline, CDR1 is MNHEY, CDR2 SVGAGI. J was trimmed by 6 bases and V by 7 bases; bases with no gene match: 12. CDR3 sequence reads: CASTLTGGVGNEQFF. The CDR3, as DNA: TGTGCCAGCACCCTCACTGGGGGGGTGGGCAATGAGCAGTTCTTC.

V usage is TRBV24-1 and J usage is TRBJ2-6; 11 nucleotides match TRBD1. CDR1 KGHDR and CDR2 SFDVKD come from the germline V gene. The CDR3 has 16 amino acids. Losses at the gene ends were 6 bases for V and 9 bases for J; bases not matched to a gene: 9. The CDR3 coding sequence is TGTGCCACCAGTAAGGCAGGGACAGGGGGAAACAACGTCCTGACTTTC. It is translated as CATSKAGTGGNNVLTF.

The J gene is TRBJ1-5, the V gene TRBV5-5, with D unresolved. Germline values: CDR1 SGHKS, CDR2 YYEKEE (reference sequence). CDR3 size: 12 residues. V gave up 5 bases and J gave up 5 bases, with 8 bases separating them. The CDR3 DNA is TGTGCCAGCAGTTTTTATGATCAGCCCCAGCATTTT. Amino acid sequence: CASSFYDQPQHF.

A few counts support this clone. The chain recombines TRBV4-1 with TRBJ2-3, with 7 bases lining up with TRBD1. This CDR3 region has 14 residues. Germline trimming cut 5 bases from V and 6 bases from J; bases unmatched to any gene: 8. Germline lookup yields CDR1 MGHRA and CDR2 YSYEKL. CDR3 protein: CASSAQGLGDTQYF. In DNA, the CDR3 is TGCGCCAGCAGCGCACAGGGGCTCGGGGATACGCAGTATTTT.

V and J are TRBV2 and TRBJ2-2, with D perhaps TRBD1 (5 bases). This CDR3 has 15 residues. Trimming took off 5 bases at V and 2 bases at J, with 12 bases between the two ends. CDR1 and CDR2 from the germline V gene are SNHLY and FYNNEI. CDR3 sequence: CASSMTEGNTGELFF. The DNA of the CDR3 is TGTGCCAGCAGTATGACAGAAGGAAACACCGGGGAGCTGTTTTTT.

The chain carries TRBV19 and TRBJ2-5; 10 bases line up with TRBD1. V trimming: 5 bases; J trimming: 1 base; junction bases outside the gene matches: 7. The CDR3 is made up of 16 amino acids. Germline CDR1 LNHDA, CDR2 SQIVND (reference sequence). The CDR3 DNA reads as TGTGCCAGTAGTCCCCGGGACAGGGGACTCCAAGAGACCCAGTACTTC. Protein sequence: CASSPRDRGLQETQYF.

This chain uses TRBV7-9 with TRBJ2-6; TRBD2 matches at 7 bases. Germline V gene lookup returns CDR1 SEHNR and CDR2 FQNEAQ (reference sequence). The CDR3 length is 17 residues. V shed 4 bases, J shed 0 bases, and the junction held 6 bases outside the gene matches. In DNA, the CDR3 is TGTGCCAGCAGCTCATTATGGGGGGGCTCTGGGGCCAACGTCCTGACTTTC. Amino acids: CASSSLWGGSGANVLTF. Supplemented by reference TRBV7-9 and TRBJ2-6, the full variable domain reads DTGVSQNPRHKITKRGQNVTFRCDPISEHNRLYWYRQTLGQGPEFLTYFQNEAQLEKSRLLSDRFSAERPKGSFSTLEIQRTEQGDSAMYLCASSSLWGGSGANVLTFGAGSRLTVL.

Only a few counts were recorded for this clone. The chain recombines TRBV29-1 with TRBJ2-7, with a weak D call TRBD1 (6 bases). This CDR3 is 15 amino acids long. The ends were cut back, 1 base at V and 3 bases at J, with 16 bases in the middle. Germline values: CDR1 SQVTM, CDR2 ANQGSEA. Here the CDR3 DNA reads TGCAGCGTTGAAGGGGTGGCAGGGGCCGGCTACGAGCAGTACTTC. Translated: CSVEGVAGAGYEQYF.

This CDR3 reads CASSLGGSSYNEQFF. The CDR3 DNA reads as TGCGCCAGCAGCTTGGGCGGGAGCTCCTACAATGAGCAGTTCTTC. The chain has TRBV5-1 and TRBJ2-1; TRBD2 aligns across 7 bases. With V trimmed by 0 bases and J by 0 bases, 0 bases remained unmatched. There are 15 residues in the CDR3. The germline V gene encodes CDR1 SGHRS and CDR2 YFSETQ.